This is a list of T cell receptor beta chains from one sample in a study of blood T cells in healthy people across ages. Each CDR3 protein is one row after TCRdb ran MiXCR on the 5' RACE reads. Of about 1.4 million distinct CDR3 sequences listed, approximately 60% are singletons. Sequenced sample: blood. The source is a man between 18 and 29 years old in good health. CDR3s leave out the opening cysteine and the closing phenylalanine or tryptophan. Size tells how often a clone was seen (once, few, many) or the class of an expanded clone, and some rows leave it out.

-,TRBJ2-5,TRBV29-1,SVEDFPGRIFNQETQY
-,-,TRBV4-2,ASSQDWRDTTGFMETQY
-,TRBJ2-4,TRBV27,ASSYTEGSKNIQY
-,TRBJ2-3,TRBV9,ASSVGRENTRY
once,TRBJ2-5,TRBV27,ASKEEGGGAFNEQY
-,TRBJ1-1,TRBV7-9,AASLGEAF
-,TRBJ1-4,TRBV18,ASSPRGNSGEKLF
few,TRBJ2-1,TRBV12-3/TRBV12-4,ASSPRTSGNDEQF
-,TRBJ2-7,TRBV4-3,ASSLFTGGSSYEQY
-,TRBJ2-3,TRBV25-1,ASRLAGVEDTQY
-,TRBJ1-5,TRBV4-1,ASSQEPRGWAQPQH
few,TRBJ1-6,TRBV7-2,ASSSPYNSPLH
-,TRBJ2-1,TRBV12-3/TRBV12-4,ASIPGGNRGGLGNEQF
once,TRBJ1-5,TRBV7-2,ASSLAADRSNQPQH
-,-,TRBV12-5,ASRGLGGRNEQY
-,TRBJ2-7,TRBV25-1,ASSELGQAEQY
-,TRBJ1-1,TRBV18,ASSPSLGKGVGTEAF
-,TRBJ2-7,TRBV4-1,ASSQLAGVSEQY
few,TRBJ2-1,TRBV20-1,SGLAGGQLSYNEQF
-,TRBJ2-3,TRBV18,ASSPVRADTQY